These T cell receptor beta chains were read from a single sample in a study of shared clonotypes between healthy human individuals. Clones were read by immunoSEQ multiplex PCR, and TCRdb kept only the in-frame ones, dropping some. The table has some 2,000,000 clones, 85% to 95% seen once; the top ten hold 0.13%. What was sequenced was naive CD4+ T cells sorted from blood. The receptor set was obtained from a man between 18 and 29 years old in good health. Each CDR3 is given with its conserved first and last residue. The D gene is left open where the match is weak. The size of a clone is reported for some rows only, either as once, few or many, or as a class for expanded clones.

d_call j_call clone_size v_call cdr3_nt cdr3_aa
. TRBJ1-6 . TRBV30 TGTGCCTGGAGTAACTCCCACGGGGTTTCACCCCTCCACTTT CAWSNSHGVSPLHF
. TRBJ2-5 . TRBV2 TGTGCCAGCAGTGAAGTTGGGGGGAAGGTATCAGAGACCCAGTACTTC CASSEVGGKVSETQYF
TRBD1 TRBJ1-1 . TRBV18 TGTGCCAGCTCGCCCCGACAGGGGAACACTGAAGCTTTCTTT CASSPRQGNTEAFF
. TRBJ2-5 . TRBV19 TGTGCCAGTAGTGCAACCGCACGGGGGGAGACCCAGTACTTC CASSATARGETQYF
. TRBJ1-2 . TRBV30 TGTGCCTGGAAGGGCACTGACTATGGCTACACCTTC CAWKGTDYGYTF
. TRBJ1-2 . TRBV10-3 TGTGCCACCATGCAGGGGAGCTATGGCTACACCTTC CATMQGSYGYTF
. TRBJ2-5 once TRBV5-1 TGCGCCAGCAGCTTGTTAGGGGGGGAGACCCAGTACTTC CASSLLGGETQYF
TRBD2 TRBJ2-7 . TRBV6-5 TGTGCCAGCCCGGTGGGAGGGCGCCTCGAGCAGTACTTC CASPVGGRLEQYF
. TRBJ2-5 . TRBV9 TGTGCCAGCAGCGTTAATTTTGGGGGGCAAGAGACCCAGTACTTC CASSVNFGGQETQYF
. TRBJ2-3 . TRBV13 TGTGCCAGCAGCCTAGAGGTGTTCACAGATACGCAGTATTTT CASSLEVFTDTQYF
TRBD2 TRBJ2-2 . TRBV5-6 TGTGCCAGCAGCTTCCCCAACCTAGCGGGAGGGAACACCGGGGAGCTGTTTTTT CASSFPNLAGGNTGELFF
TRBD2 TRBJ2-3 . TRBV7-8 TGTGCCAGCAGGCGTCCCCGAGTGCGGGGGGGCCCTACAGATACGCAGTATTTT CASRRPRVRGGPTDTQYF
. TRBJ2-7 once TRBV30 TGTGCCTGCCACCAGGGAAACTCCTACGAGCAGTACTTC CACHQGNSYEQYF
. TRBJ2-7 few TRBV6-6 TGTGCCAGCACCGACAGGTTTAGCTCCTACGAGCAGTACTTC CASTDRFSSYEQYF
TRBD1 TRBJ1-4 . TRBV10-2 TGCGCCAGCAGTGAGTCTGGGACAGTGCGCGAAAAACTGTTTTTT CASSESGTVREKLFF
. TRBJ2-7 . TRBV2 TGTGCCAGCAGTGAACAGTTCGGCGAGCAGTACTTC CASSEQFGEQYF
TRBD1 TRBJ1-1 once TRBV6-5 TGTGCCAGCAGTTACCGACAGGGGGCTACTGAAGCTTTCTTT CASSYRQGATEAFF
TRBD1 TRBJ1-2 . TRBV6-1 TGTGCCAGCAGTGATTTCGGACAGGGCCCCTATGGCTACACCTTC CASSDFGQGPYGYTF
. TRBJ2-7 . TRBV14 TGTGCCAGCAGCCAAGATTGGGGGGCCGGCGAGCAGTACTTC CASSQDWGAGEQYF
TRBD1 TRBJ1-2 . TRBV9 TGTGCCAGCAGCCCACCGGGGACAGACTATGGCTACACCTTC CASSPPGTDYGYTF